Listed below are T cell receptor beta chains from one sample, sequenced in a study of regulatory T cells in long-lasting Graves disease. MiXCR, applied by TCRdb to the multiplex PCR reads, yields one record per CDR3 protein. This sample has hundreds of thousands of distinct CDR3 sequences; 15% to 20% occur once, and the top ten carry 12%. These data also formed part of another study, on T cells in Graves' hyperthyroidism and ophthalmopathy.

Sequences were derived from peripheral blood mononuclear cells (PBMCs), sampled at new diagnosis, from a patient treated with antithyroid drugs. All receptors come from a man between 18 and 35 years old with Graves disease. Both conserved end residues are part of each CDR3. The order of the fields is CDR3 DNA, CDR3 protein, clone size, D gene, J gene, V gene. D genes are given only for firm matches. Size is stated for part of the rows, as once, few or many counts, or as a class when the clone is expanded.

TGCAGTGCCACCCGGGCGGGTGACTATGGCTACACCTTC CSATRAGDYGYTF many . TRBJ1-2 TRBV20-1
TGTGCCAGCAGCTCTTCTGGGGGTGCAGATACGCAGTATTTT CASSSSGGADTQYF . . TRBJ2-3 TRBV9
TGCAGTGCTAGCGTGGGACGCCGCACAGATACGCAGTATTTT CSASVGRRTDTQYF . . TRBJ2-3 TRBV20-1
TGTGCCAGCAGCAGTAGGGACAAACTGTTTTTT CASSSRDKLFF . . TRBJ1-4 TRBV6-2/TRBV6-3
TGCAGCGTTGGCGGGACGGCGGGCACAGATACGCAGTATTTT CSVGGTAGTDTQYF many . TRBJ2-3 TRBV29-1
TGTGCCAGCAGCGCCGCTCTCACAGATACGCAGTATTTT CASSAALTDTQYF . . TRBJ2-3 TRBV9
TGTGCCAGCAGCTCCTCCGGGGGCCCGCAGCCCCAGCATTTT CASSSSGGPQPQHF . . TRBJ1-5 TRBV7-3
TGTGCCAGCAGCTTGGGGGGACAGGGTCCGGAAAAACTGTTTTTT CASSLGGQGPEKLFF . TRBD1 TRBJ1-4 TRBV5-6
TGTGCCAGCAGCTTTAGGGTCGGTCCTGACAATGAGCAGTTCTTC CASSFRVGPDNEQFF many . TRBJ2-1 TRBV11-3
TGTGCCAGCAGCCACTACAGGGGAGGCACTGAAGCTTTCTTT CASSHYRGGTEAFF many TRBD1 TRBJ1-1 TRBV13
TGTGCCAGCAGCCCCGTCCCGATAAGAGATGAAAAACTGTTTTTT CASSPVPIRDEKLFF once . TRBJ1-4 TRBV5-5
TGTGCCACCCCCCTCCGACAGGATGACATTGAGCAGTTCTTC CATPLRQDDIEQFF . . TRBJ2-1 TRBV27
TGTGCCAGCAGTCCCCGAGTGGTAGGGACTAGCGGCTCCCAAGCCTACGAGCAGTACTTC CASSPRVVGTSGSQAYEQYF many TRBD2 TRBJ2-7 TRBV28
TGCAGTGCTAGTATAATCGCAGGGCCCCAGCATTTT CSASIIAGPQHF few . TRBJ1-5 TRBV20-1
TGTGCCAGCAGCTTCCCCTCAACGGAGGACACTGAAGCTTTCTTT CASSFPSTEDTEAFF many . TRBJ1-1 TRBV7-9